This T cell receptor (beta chain) was observed in a study of regulatory T cells in long-lasting Graves disease. Time point indicated: newly diagnosed GD, antithyroid drugs for less than 3 months. TCR sequences were obtained from RNA taken from PBMCs. This clonotype appeared many times. Its antigen is still unknown. Arm-PCR with iRepertoire HTBI primers amplified the CDR3 regions for these TCR beta libraries. TCRdb reanalysed the multiplex PCR reads using MiXCR and keeps one entry per CDR3 protein. The sample gives approximately 360,000 distinct CDR3 sequences, around 11% of which show up once; approximately 20% is in the top ten. V was shortened by 3 bases and J by 4 bases, with 16 bases between the two germline ends. This CDR3 has 16 amino acids. Germline CDR1 MNHEY, CDR2 SVGEGT. Overall study results and limits: Favored usage of TRBV28, TRBJ1-2 and TRBJ2-5 was recorded in persistent disease.

The data were also submitted as part of a second study, on T cells in Graves' hyperthyroidism and ophthalmopathy. From that study: Pregnant or lactating patients were excluded, as were those with uncontrolled infection or other autoimmune disease. A set of HTBI primers served as the primers for a first-round RT-PCR of the TCR CDR3.

The material was peripheral blood mononuclear cells (PBMCs), obtained at new diagnosis, from a patient treated with antithyroid drugs. The source of this sequence is a woman between 18 and 29 years old with Graves disease. The chain joins TRBV6-2 or TRBV6-3 to TRBJ2-1, with a weak D call TRBD1 (6 bases). The CDR3 loop reads CASSYVGALLYNEQFF. In nucleotides, the CDR3 is TGTGCCAGCAGTTATGTGGGGGCACTCCTTTACAATGAGCAGTTCTTC.